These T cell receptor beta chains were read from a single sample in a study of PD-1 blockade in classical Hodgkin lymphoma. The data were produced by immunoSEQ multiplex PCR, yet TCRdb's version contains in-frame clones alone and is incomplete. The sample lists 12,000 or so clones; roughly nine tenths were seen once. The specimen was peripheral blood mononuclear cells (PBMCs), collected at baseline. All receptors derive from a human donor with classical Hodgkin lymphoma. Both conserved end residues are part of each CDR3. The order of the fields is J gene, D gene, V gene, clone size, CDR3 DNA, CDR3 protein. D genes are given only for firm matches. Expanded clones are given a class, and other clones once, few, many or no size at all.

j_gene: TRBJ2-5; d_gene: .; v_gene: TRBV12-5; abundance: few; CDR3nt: TGTGCTAGTGGTTTGGTAGAGACCCAGTACTTC; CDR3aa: CASGLVETQYF
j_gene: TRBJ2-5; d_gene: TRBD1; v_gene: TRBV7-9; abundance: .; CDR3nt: TGTGCCAGCAGCCTGACGACAGGGAAAGAGACCCAGTACTTC; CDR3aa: CASSLTTGKETQYF
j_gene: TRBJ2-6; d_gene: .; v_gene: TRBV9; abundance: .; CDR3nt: TGTGCCAGCAGCGTGTTGGGGGGACCCTCTGGGGCCAACGTCCTGACTTTC; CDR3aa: CASSVLGGPSGANVLTF
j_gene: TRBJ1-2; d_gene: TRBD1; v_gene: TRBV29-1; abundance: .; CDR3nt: TGCAGCGTTGTGGGGGACAGTAACTATGGCTACACCTTC; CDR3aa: CSVVGDSNYGYTF
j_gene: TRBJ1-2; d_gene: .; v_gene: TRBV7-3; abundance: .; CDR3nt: TGTGCCAGCAGCTCAAACCCCCTCTATGGCTACACCTTC; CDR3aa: CASSSNPLYGYTF
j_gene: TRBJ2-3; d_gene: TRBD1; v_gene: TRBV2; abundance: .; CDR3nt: TGTGCCAGCAGTCCCACCCTGACAGGGCCTAGCACAGATACGCAGTATTTT; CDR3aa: CASSPTLTGPSTDTQYF
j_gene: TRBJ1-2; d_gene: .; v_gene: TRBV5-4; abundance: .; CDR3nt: TGTGCCAGCAGCCCCATACAGCTGGGCTATGGCTACACCTTC; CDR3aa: CASSPIQLGYGYTF
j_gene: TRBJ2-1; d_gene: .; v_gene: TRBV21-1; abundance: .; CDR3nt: TGTGCCAGCAGCAAAAGGGTAGCGGGAGGCCATGAGCAGTTCTTC; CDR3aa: CASSKRVAGGHEQFF
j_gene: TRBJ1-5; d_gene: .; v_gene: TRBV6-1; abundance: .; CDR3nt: TGTGCCACCACAATCATGGCCCTTAGCAATCAGCCCCAGCATTTT; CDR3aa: CATTIMALSNQPQHF
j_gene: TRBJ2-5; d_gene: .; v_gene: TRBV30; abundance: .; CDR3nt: TGTGCCTGGAGTGGCTCTATGATCCCCGCGAAGACCCAGTACTTC; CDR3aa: CAWSGSMIPAKTQYF
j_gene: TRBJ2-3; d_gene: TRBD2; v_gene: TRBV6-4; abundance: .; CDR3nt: TGTGCCAGCAGTGACACGGGGACTAGAGGCACAGATACGCAGTATTTT; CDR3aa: CASSDTGTRGTDTQYF
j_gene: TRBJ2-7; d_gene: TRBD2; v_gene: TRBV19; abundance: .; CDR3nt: TGTGCCAGTAGCGTCGGGGGGGATCCCTCCTACGAGCAGTACTTC; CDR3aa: CASSVGGDPSYEQYF
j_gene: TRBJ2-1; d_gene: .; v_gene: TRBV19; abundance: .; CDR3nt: TGTGCCAGTAGTCCCCAGCGCGACAATGAGCAGTTCTTC; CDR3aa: CASSPQRDNEQFF
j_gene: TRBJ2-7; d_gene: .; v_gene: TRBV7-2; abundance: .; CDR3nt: TGTGCCAGCAGCTTGGGGAGCGGCAATACCTACGAGCAGTACTTC; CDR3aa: CASSLGSGNTYEQYF
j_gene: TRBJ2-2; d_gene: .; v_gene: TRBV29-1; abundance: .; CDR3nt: TGCAGCGTTGTGCTGGGGTTGAACACCGGGGAGCTGTTTTTT; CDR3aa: CSVVLGLNTGELFF
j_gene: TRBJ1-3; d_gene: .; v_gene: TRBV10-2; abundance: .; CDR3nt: TGCGCCAGCAGTGAGGCCCGAGGAGACACCATATATTTT; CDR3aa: CASSEARGDTIYF
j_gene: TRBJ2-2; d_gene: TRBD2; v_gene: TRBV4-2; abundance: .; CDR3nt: TGTGCCAGCAGCCAAATGGGGGGGTCCGGGGAGCTGTTTTTT; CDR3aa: CASSQMGGSGELFF
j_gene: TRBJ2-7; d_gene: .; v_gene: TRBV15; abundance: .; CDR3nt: TGTGCCACCAGCAGAGATAGATCGGGCGCGATCTACGAGCAGTACTTC; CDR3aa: CATSRDRSGAIYEQYF
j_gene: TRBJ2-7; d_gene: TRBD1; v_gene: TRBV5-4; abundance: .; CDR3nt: TGTGCCAGCAGCTTTACAGGGGGCTACGAGCAGTACTTC; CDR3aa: CASSFTGGYEQYF
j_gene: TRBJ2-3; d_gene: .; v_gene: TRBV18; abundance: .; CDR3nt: TGTGCCAGCTCACCAGGTAAGGTTAGAACAGATACGCAGTATTTT; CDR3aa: CASSPGKVRTDTQYF
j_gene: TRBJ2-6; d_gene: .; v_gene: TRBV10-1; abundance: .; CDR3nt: TGCGCCAGCAGTGAGATCGCAGCCGATCCCCCCTCTGGGGCCAACGTCCTGACTTTC; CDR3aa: CASSEIAADPPSGANVLTF
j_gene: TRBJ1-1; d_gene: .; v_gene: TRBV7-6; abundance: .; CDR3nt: TGTGCCAGCAGGCATATTGGGGGTGAAGCTTTCTTT; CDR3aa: CASRHIGGEAFF
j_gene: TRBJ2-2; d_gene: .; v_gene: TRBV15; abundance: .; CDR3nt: TGTGCCACCAGCAGAGATGGCAGGGTATGGGACGGGGAGCTGTTTTTT; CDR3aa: CATSRDGRVWDGELFF
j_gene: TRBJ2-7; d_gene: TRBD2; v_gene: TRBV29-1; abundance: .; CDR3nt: TGCAGCGTTGAATCCCGACTAGCGGGGGGCGAGCAGTACTTC; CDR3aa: CSVESRLAGGEQYF
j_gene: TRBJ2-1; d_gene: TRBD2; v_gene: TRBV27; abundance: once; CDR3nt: TGTGCCAGCAGCACGCAACTAGCGGGGGGGCCTAATGAGCAGTTCTTC; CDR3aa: CASSTQLAGGPNEQFF
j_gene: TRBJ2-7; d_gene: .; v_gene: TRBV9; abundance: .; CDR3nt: TGTGCCAGCAGCCTGAGTGGGGGGGCCGGCCACGAGCAGTACTTC; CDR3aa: CASSLSGGAGHEQYF